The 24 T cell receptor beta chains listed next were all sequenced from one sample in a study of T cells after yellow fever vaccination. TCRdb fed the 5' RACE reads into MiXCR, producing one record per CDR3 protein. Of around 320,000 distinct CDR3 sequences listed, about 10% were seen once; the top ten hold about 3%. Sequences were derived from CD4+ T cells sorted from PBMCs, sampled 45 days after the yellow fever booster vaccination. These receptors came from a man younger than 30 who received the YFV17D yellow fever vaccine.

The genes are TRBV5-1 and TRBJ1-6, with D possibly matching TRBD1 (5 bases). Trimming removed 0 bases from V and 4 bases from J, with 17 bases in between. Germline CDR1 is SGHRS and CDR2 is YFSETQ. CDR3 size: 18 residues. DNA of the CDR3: TGCGCCAGCAGCTTGGGACAGCCTCAGGCCGTTTATAATTCACCCCTCCACTTT. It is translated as CASSLGQPQAVYNSPLHF. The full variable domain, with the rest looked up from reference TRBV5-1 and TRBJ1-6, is KAGVTQTPRYLIKTRGQQVTLSCSPISGHRSVSWYQQTPGQGLQFLFEYFSETQRNKGNFPGRFSGRQFSNSRSEMNVSTLELGDSALYLCASSLGQPQAVYNSPLHFGNGTRLTVT.

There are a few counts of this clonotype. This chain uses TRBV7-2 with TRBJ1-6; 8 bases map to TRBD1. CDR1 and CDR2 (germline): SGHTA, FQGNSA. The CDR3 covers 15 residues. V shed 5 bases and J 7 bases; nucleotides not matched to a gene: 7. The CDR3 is CASSPRQGRNSPLHF. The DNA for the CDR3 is TGTGCCAGCAGCCCTCGACAGGGGAGGAATTCACCCCTCCACTTT.

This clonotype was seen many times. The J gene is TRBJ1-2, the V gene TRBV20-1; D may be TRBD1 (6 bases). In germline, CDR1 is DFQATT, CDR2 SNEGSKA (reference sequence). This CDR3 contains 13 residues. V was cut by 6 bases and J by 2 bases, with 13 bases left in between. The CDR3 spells CSAPRQENYGYTF. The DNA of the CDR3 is TGCAGTGCCCCCCGACAGGAAAACTATGGCTACACCTTC.

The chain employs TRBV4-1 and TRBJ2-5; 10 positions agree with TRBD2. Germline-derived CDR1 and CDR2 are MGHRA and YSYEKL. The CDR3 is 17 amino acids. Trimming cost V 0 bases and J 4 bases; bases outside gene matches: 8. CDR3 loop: CASSQDLSSGGPETQYF. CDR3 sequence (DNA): TGCGCCAGCAGCCAAGATCTTTCTAGCGGGGGTCCAGAGACCCAGTACTTC.

The DNA for the CDR3 is TGTGCCAGCAGAGAACAGGGTCCAGAGACCCAGTACTTC. Its translation is CASREQGPETQYF. V gene TRBV7-2 combines with J gene TRBJ2-5; D may be TRBD1 (6 bases). The CDR3 loop spans 13 amino acids. Germline-derived CDR1 and CDR2 are SGHTA and FQGNSA. V was trimmed by 6 bases and J by 4 bases, leaving 12 bases between them. The full variable domain, in which reference TRBV7-2 and TRBJ2-5 provide the parts outside the CDR3, is GAGVSQSPSNKVTEKGKDVELRCDPISGHTALYWYRQSLGQGLEFLIYFQGNSAPDKSGLPSDRFSAERTGGSVSTLTIQRTQQEDSAVYLCASREQGPETQYFGPGTRLLVL.

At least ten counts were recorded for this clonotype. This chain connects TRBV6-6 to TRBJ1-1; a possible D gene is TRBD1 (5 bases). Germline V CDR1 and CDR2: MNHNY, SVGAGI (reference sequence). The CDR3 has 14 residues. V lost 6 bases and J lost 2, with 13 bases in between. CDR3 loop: CASSKGTANTEAFF. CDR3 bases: TGTGCCAGCAGCAAGGGGACGGCTAACACTGAAGCTTTCTTT.

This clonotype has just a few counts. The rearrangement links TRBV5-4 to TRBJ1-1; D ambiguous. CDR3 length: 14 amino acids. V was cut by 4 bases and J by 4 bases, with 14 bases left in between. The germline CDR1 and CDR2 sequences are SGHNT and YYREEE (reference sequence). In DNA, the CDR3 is TGTGCCAGCAGCACTACGAGGGAGTTCACTGAAGCTTTCTTT. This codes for CASSTTREFTEAFF.

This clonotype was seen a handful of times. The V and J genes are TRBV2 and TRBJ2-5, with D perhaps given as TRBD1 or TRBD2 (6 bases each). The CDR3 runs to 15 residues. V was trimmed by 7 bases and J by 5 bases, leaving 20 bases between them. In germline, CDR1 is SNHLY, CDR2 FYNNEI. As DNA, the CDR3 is TGTGCCAGCAAGGGGGGATCGACCCAATTTGAGACCCAGTACTTC. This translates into CASKGGSTQFETQYF.

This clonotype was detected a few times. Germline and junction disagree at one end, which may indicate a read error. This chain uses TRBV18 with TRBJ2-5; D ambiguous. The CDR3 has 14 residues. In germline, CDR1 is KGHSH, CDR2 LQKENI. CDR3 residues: CASSPPAYQATQYF. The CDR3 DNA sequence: TGTGCCAGCTCACCACCGGCGTACCAAGCGACCCAGTACTTC.

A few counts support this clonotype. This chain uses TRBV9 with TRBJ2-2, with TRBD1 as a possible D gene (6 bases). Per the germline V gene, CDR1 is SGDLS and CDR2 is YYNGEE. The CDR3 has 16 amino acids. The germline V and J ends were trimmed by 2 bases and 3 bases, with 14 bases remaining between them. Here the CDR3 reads CASSVYRTEYTGELFF. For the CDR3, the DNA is TGTGCCAGCAGCGTCTACCGGACAGAGTACACCGGGGAGCTGTTTTTT.

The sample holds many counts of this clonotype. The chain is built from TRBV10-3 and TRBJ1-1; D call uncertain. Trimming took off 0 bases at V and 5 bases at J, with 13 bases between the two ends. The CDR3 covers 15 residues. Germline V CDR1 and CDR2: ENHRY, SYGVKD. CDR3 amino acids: CAISESPGSGTEAFF. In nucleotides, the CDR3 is TGTGCCATCAGTGAGTCACCGGGGTCGGGGACTGAAGCTTTCTTT.

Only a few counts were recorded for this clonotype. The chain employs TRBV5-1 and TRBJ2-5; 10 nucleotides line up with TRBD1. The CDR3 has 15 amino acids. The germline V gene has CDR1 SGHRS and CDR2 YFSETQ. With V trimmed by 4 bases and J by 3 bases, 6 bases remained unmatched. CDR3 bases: TGCGCCAGCAGCCTGCTAGGGACAGGGGAAGAGACCCAGTACTTC. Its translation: CASSLLGTGEETQYF. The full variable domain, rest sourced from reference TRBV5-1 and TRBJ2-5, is KAGVTQTPRYLIKTRGQQVTLSCSPISGHRSVSWYQQTPGQGLQFLFEYFSETQRNKGNFPGRFSGRQFSNSRSEMNVSTLELGDSALYLCASSLLGTGEETQYFGPGTRLLVL.

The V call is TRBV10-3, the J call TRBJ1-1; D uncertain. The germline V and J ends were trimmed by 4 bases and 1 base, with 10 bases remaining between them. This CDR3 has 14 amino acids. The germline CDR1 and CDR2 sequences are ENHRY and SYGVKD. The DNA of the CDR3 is TGTGCCATCAGTGCTGTCGTAGGGAACACTGAAGCTTTCTTT. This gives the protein CAISAVVGNTEAFF.

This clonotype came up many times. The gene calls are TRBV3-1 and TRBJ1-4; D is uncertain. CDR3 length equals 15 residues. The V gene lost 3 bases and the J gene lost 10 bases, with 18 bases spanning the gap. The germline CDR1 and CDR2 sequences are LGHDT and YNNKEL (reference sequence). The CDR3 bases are TGTGCCAGCAGCCAGGACCTCATCTCAGCGGGAAAACTGTTTTTT. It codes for CASSQDLISAGKLFF.

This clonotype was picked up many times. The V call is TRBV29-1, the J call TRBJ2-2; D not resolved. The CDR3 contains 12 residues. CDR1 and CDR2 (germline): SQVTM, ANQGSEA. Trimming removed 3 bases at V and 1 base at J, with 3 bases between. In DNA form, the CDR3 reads TGCAGCGTTGACGGGAACACCGGGGAGCTGTTTTTT. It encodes CSVDGNTGELFF.

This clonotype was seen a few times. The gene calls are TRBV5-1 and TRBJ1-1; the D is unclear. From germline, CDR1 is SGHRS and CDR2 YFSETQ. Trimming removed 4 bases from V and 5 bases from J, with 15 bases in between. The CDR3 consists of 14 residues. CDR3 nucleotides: TGCGCCAGCAGCATACAACAAAGGCAGACTGAAGCTTTCTTT. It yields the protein CASSIQQRQTEAFF.

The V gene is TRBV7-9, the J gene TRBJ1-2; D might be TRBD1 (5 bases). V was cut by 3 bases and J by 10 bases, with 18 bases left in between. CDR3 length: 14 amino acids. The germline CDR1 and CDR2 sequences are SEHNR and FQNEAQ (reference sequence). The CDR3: CASSLSPSTDTYTF. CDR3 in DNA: TGTGCCAGCAGCTTGAGCCCTTCGACAGACACCTACACCTTC.

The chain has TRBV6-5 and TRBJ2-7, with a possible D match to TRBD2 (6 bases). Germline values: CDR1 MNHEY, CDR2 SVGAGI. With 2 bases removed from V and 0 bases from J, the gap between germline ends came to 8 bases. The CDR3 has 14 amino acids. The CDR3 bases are TGTGCCAGCAGTTACGGCGGGGACTCCTACGAGCAGTACTTC. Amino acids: CASSYGGDSYEQYF.

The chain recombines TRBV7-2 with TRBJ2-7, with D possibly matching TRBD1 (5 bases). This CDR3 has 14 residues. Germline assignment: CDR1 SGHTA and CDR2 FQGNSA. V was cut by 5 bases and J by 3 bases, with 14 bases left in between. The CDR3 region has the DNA TGTGCCAGCAGCCCCAGGGTCGCGTTCTACGAGCAGTACTTC. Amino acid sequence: CASSPRVAFYEQYF.

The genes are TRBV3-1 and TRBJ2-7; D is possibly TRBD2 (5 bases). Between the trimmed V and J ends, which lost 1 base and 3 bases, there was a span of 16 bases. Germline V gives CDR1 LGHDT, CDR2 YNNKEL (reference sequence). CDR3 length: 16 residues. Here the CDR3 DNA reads TGTGCCAGCAGCCAAGTTAGCGTTTCGGGGAGCTACGAGCAGTACTTC. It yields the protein CASSQVSVSGSYEQYF.

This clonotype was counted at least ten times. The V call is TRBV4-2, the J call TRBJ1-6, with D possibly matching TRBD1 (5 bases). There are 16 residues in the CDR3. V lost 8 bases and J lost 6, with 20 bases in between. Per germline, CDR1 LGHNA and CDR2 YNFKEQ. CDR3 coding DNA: TGTGCCAGCTCACCGACGGCGGGGCAGATTAATTCACCCCTCCACTTT. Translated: CASSPTAGQINSPLHF.

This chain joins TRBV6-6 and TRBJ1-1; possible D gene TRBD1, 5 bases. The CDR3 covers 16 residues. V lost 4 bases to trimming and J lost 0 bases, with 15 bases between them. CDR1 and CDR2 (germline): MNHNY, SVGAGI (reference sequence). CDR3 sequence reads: CASSSSGNNMNTEAFF. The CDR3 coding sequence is TGTGCCAGCAGTTCTTCAGGGAATAACATGAACACTGAAGCTTTCTTT.

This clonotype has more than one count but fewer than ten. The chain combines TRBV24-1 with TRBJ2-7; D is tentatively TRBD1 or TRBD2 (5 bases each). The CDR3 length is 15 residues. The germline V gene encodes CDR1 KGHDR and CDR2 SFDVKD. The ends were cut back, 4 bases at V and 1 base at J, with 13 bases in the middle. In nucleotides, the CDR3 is TGTGCCACCAGTGACCGGGACGGAGCTTCCTACGAGCAGTACTTC. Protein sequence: CATSDRDGASYEQYF.

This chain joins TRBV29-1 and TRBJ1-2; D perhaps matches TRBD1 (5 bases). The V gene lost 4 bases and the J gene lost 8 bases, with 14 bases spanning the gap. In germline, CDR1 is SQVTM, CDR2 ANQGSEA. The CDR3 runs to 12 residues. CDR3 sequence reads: CSVGGGTRGYTF. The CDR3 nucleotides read TGCAGCGTTGGGGGGGGAACACGAGGCTACACCTTC. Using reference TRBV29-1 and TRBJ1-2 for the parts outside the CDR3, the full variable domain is SAVISQKPSRDICQRGTSLTIQCQVDSQVTMMFWYRQQPGQSLTLIATANQGSEATYESGFVIDKFPISRPNLTFSTLTVSNMSPEDSSIYLCSVGGGTRGYTFGSGTRLTVV.